Each of the 20 T cell receptor beta chains below was sequenced from the same sample in a study of beta chain features in type 1 diabetes. The whole isolated RNA underwent reverse transcription, so sequencing captured expressed TCRB transcripts. Method: immunoSEQ multiplex PCR; TCRdb's copy keeps in-frame clones and lacks some. Of some 99,000 clones in the sample, approximately 37% were seen once. The sequencing input was stem cell memory CD4+ T cells from blood. These receptors all come from a young woman in good health.

The V and J genes are TRBV4-3 and TRBJ2-7, with D perhaps TRBD2 (5 bases). The germline V gene has CDR1 LGHNA and CDR2 YSLEER. The CDR3 sequence is 12 residues long. The V and J ends lost 4 bases and 6 bases respectively, with 10 bases between them. CDR3 residues: CASSLFRGEQYF. The CDR3 nucleotides are TGCGCCAGCAGCCTTTTCCGGGGCGAGCAGTACTTC.

V gene TRBV28 combines with J gene TRBJ2-2, with 11 bases aligning to TRBD2. CDR3 length: 15 residues. Germline loops: CDR1 MDHEN, CDR2 SYDVKM. V lost 5 bases and J lost 4; bases outside the gene matches: 3. CDR3 in amino acids: CASSRGTSGTGELFF. CDR3 DNA: TGTGCCAGCAGTCGTGGGACTAGCGGCACCGGGGAGCTGTTTTTT.

This clone was detected only a few times. The chain links TRBV9 to TRBJ2-7; D may be TRBD1 (6 bases). Germline V gene lookup returns CDR1 SGDLS and CDR2 YYNGEE. The length of the CDR3 is 14 residues. Trimming shortened V by 4 bases and J by 3 bases, and 14 bases separated the two germline ends. CDR3 DNA sequence: TGTGCCAGCAGCTTCGGCAGGGGTAACTACGAGCAGTACTTC. This codes for CASSFGRGNYEQYF.

The chain has TRBV12-5 and TRBJ1-3; D remains ambiguous. V was shortened by 11 bases and J by 0 bases, with 11 bases between the two germline ends. CDR1 is LGHNT, CDR2 FRNRAP, per germline. The CDR3 is made up of 13 amino acids. The CDR3 here is CAAVVYSGNTIYF. In DNA, the CDR3 is TGTGCTGCCGTAGTCTACTCTGGAAACACCATATATTTT. Full variable domain (missing parts from reference TRBV12-5 and TRBJ1-3): DARVTQTPRHKVTEMGQEVTMRCQPILGHNTVFWYRQTMMQGLELLAYFRNRAPLDDSGMPKDRFSAEMPDATLATLKIQPSEPRDSAVYFCAAVVYSGNTIYFGEGSWLTVV.

The gene calls are TRBV6-6 and TRBJ2-3, with 9 positions matching TRBD2. The J segment lost 1 base and the V segment lost 0 bases, leaving 2 bases of the junction unmatched. This CDR3 has 16 residues. Looked up from germline, CDR1 is MNHNY and CDR2 is SVGAGI (reference sequence). The CDR3 DNA reads TGTGCCAGCAGTTACTCTCGCGGGAGGGGCACAGATACGCAGTATTTT. Translating it yields CASSYSRGRGTDTQYF.

The chain carries TRBV19 and TRBJ2-7; D perhaps matches TRBD1 (6 bases). CDR1 and CDR2 (germline): LNHDA, SQIVND (reference sequence). V lost 4 bases and J lost 8, with 27 bases in between. The CDR3 runs to 17 residues. CDR3 nucleotides: TGTGCCAGTAGTAACGATATCGAGACAGGCGGCTTTCTCCAGCAGTACTTC. Translating gives CASSNDIETGGFLQQYF.

The chain links TRBV27 to TRBJ2-3, with 7 bases fitting TRBD2. With 6 bases clipped from V and 4 bases from J, the junction kept 7 bases outside the gene matches. CDR3 length: 14 residues. From germline, CDR1 is MNHEY and CDR2 SMNVEV (reference sequence). This chain's CDR3 is CASSWSGIPDTQYF. The CDR3 DNA reads as TGTGCCAGCAGCTGGAGCGGGATCCCAGATACGCAGTATTTT.

This clone was found a few times. V gene TRBV15 combines with J gene TRBJ2-3; D gene ambiguous. With 3 bases removed from V and 0 bases from J, the gap between germline ends came to 16 bases. The CDR3 loop spans 17 amino acids. Per the germline V gene, CDR1 is LNHNV and CDR2 is YYDKDF (reference sequence). The CDR3 bases are TGTGCCACCAGCAGTGATGACTGGTCCCCTAGCACAGATACGCAGTATTTT. The encoded protein is CATSSDDWSPSTDTQYF.

This clone was seen a few times. The J gene is TRBJ2-7, the V gene TRBV7-8; weak D call: TRBD2 (7 bases). CDR3 length: 14 residues. Trimming removed 3 bases from V and 8 bases from J, with 17 bases in between. The germline V gene has CDR1 SGHVS and CDR2 FQNEAQ. CDR3 sequence: CASSLGFGGLQQYF. CDR3 coding DNA: TGTGCCAGCAGCTTGGGGTTCGGGGGGCTTCAGCAGTACTTC.

The V gene is TRBV5-1, the J gene TRBJ1-1; weak D call: TRBD1 (6 bases). The germline gives CDR1 SGHRS, CDR2 YFSETQ. The CDR3 runs to 13 residues. V was trimmed by 6 bases and J by 1 base, leaving 10 bases between them. This CDR3 is CASTLGQNTEAFF. The CDR3 DNA is TGCGCCAGCACCCTGGGACAGAACACTGAAGCTTTCTTT.

This clone came up a few times. This sequence joins TRBV20-1 and TRBJ1-1; D might be TRBD1 (5 bases). CDR3 length: 11 residues. V was pared by 1 base and J by 11 bases, with 11 bases between. Per germline, CDR1 DFQATT and CDR2 SNEGSKA (reference sequence). CDR3 region: CSARVIKGAFF. CDR3 in DNA: TGCAGTGCTAGAGTAATTAAGGGGGCTTTCTTT.

There are a few counts of this clone. This rearrangement joins TRBV2 to TRBJ1-2, with a weak D call TRBD1 (5 bases). CDR1 is SNHLY and CDR2 is FYNNEI in the germline V gene. The CDR3 totals 16 residues. The V gene lost 2 bases and the J gene lost 0 bases, with 13 bases spanning the gap. The CDR3 DNA follows: TGTGCCAGCAGTGAACTCAGGGCCCCCACTAACTATGGCTACACCTTC. Its translation is CASSELRAPTNYGYTF.

This clone was counted only a few times. The gene calls are TRBV23-1 and TRBJ2-1; tentative D call: TRBD2 (6 bases). Being an ORF, TRBV23-1 has a function that is uncertain. This CDR3 region has 16 residues. The ends were cut back, 3 bases at V and 7 bases at J, with 19 bases in the middle. CDR3 loop: CASSQFRDSRVNEQFF. CDR3 bases: TGCGCCAGCAGTCAGTTCAGGGACTCCCGAGTAAATGAGCAGTTCTTC.

The V and J genes are TRBV5-1 and TRBJ1-2; D not certain. Trimming shortened V by 2 bases and J by 4 bases, and 6 bases separated the two germline ends. Germline V gene data show CDR1 as SGHRS and CDR2 as YFSETQ. The CDR3 length is 12 residues. The CDR3 reads CASSFDTYGYTF. The CDR3 DNA is TGCGCCAGCAGCTTTGACACCTATGGCTACACCTTC.

The gene calls are TRBV19 and TRBJ1-2; 8 bases align to TRBD1. The trim removed 5 bases at V and 2 bases at J, leaving 10 bases unmatched. The CDR3 contains 16 residues. The germline gives CDR1 LNHDA, CDR2 SQIVND (reference sequence). The CDR3 bases are TGTGCCAGTAGTCGCCCTGACAGGGGCCCCAACTATGGCTACACCTTC. This translates into CASSRPDRGPNYGYTF.

This rearrangement joins TRBV18 to TRBJ1-5, with D possibly TRBD1 on 5 matching bases. The CDR3 is 15 residues long. Trimming removed 0 bases from V and 5 bases from J, with 11 bases in between. In germline, CDR1 is KGHSH, CDR2 LQKENI. CDR3 DNA sequence: TGTGCCAGCTCACCACCGGGGGGGAGGTATCAGCCCCAGCATTTT. This gives the protein CASSPPGGRYQPQHF.

The J gene is TRBJ2-6, the V gene TRBV6-1; 9 bases are shared with TRBD1. The CDR3 runs to 20 residues. In germline, CDR1 is MNHNS, CDR2 SASEGT. V was clipped by 2 bases and J by 3 bases; unmatched bases: 14. The CDR3 coding sequence is TGTGCCAGCAGTGAATTTCGTGGGGGGACAGGGCTCTATGGGGCCAACGTCCTGACTTTC. Its translation: CASSEFRGGTGLYGANVLTF.

The chain is built from TRBV30 and TRBJ1-4; D is possibly TRBD1 (6 bases). CDR1 GTSNPN and CDR2 SVGIG come from the germline V gene (reference sequence). The CDR3 has 13 amino acids. V was trimmed by 0 bases and J by 5 bases, leaving 7 bases between them. Written as DNA, the CDR3 is TGTGCCTGGAGTGTCGGGACAAATGAAAAACTGTTTTTT. It encodes CAWSVGTNEKLFF.

V usage is TRBV28 and J usage is TRBJ1-1, with 7 bases identical to TRBD1. This CDR3 spans 16 amino acids. CDR1 and CDR2 from the germline V gene are MDHEN and SYDVKM. V lost 9 bases to trimming and J lost 0 bases; unmatched junction nucleotides: 13. The CDR3 DNA sequence: TGTGCCAGTTTGGGGGCAGGGGGGAGTTTGAACACTGAAGCTTTCTTT. Protein product: CASLGAGGSLNTEAFF.

The V call is TRBV4-2, the J call TRBJ2-7; TRBD1 matches 7 bases. The V gene end was trimmed by 1 base and the J gene end by 2 bases; junction bases not matched to a gene: 2. The CDR3 covers 14 residues. Germline CDR1 is LGHNA and CDR2 is YNFKEQ. Here the CDR3 reads CASSQGTGPYEQYF. As DNA, the CDR3 is TGTGCCAGCAGCCAAGGGACAGGCCCCTACGAGCAGTACTTC.